The sequence of this T cell receptor (beta chain) was determined in a study of blood T cell repertoires in COVID-19. The overall study: COVID-19 samples collected from the United States, Italy and Spain covered acute and convalescent phases.

In the authors' methods: Reference gene primer amplification yielded estimated nucleated cell counts. Data came from immunoSEQ multiplex PCR; TCRdb stores just in-frame clones and leaves some out. V, J and clone size derive from that table, while D and trimming were established from the DNA sequence. In the table there are 60,000 to 70,000 clones, about 82% of which are singletons. Trimming removed 10 bases from V and 4 bases from J; junction bases left unmatched: 3. Germline lookup yields CDR1 LNHDA and CDR2 SQIVND (reference sequence). This CDR3 region has 11 residues. Sequencing used peripheral blood. The clonotype was recovered from a human donor in a cohort sampled during active COVID-19. The chain is built from TRBV19 and TRBJ1-2, with TRBD1 matching 7 bases. The CDR3 here is CATSGGYGYTF. Here the CDR3 DNA reads TGTGCCACCTCAGGGGGCTATGGCTACACCTTC.